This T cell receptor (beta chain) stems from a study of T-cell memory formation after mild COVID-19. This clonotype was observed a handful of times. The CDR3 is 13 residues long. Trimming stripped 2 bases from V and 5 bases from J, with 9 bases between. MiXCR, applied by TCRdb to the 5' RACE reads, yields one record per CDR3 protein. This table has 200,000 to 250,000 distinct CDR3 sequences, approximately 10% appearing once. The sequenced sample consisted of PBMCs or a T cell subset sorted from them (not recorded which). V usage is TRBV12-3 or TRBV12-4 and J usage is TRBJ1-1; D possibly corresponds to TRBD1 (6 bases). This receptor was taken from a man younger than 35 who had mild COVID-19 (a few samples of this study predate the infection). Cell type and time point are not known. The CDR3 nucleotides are TGTGCCAGCAGTTTATGGCAGGGGACTGAAGCTTTCTTT. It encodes CASSLWQGTEAFF.